What follows describes a single TCR beta chain. Its specificity is unknown. TCRdb's table, derived via immunoSEQ multiplex PCR, lists solely in-frame clones and lacks some. The data hold more than 40,000 clones, with 60% to 80% observed a single time. Time point defined: cycle 4 day 1 (C4D1), after more than five weeks of nivolumab. Following autologous stem cell transplantation, relapse occurred in every patient, and exposure to brentuximab vedotin varied. This specimen comes from a study of PD-1 blockade in classical Hodgkin lymphoma. General study findings and limits: Still unresolved is the cause of the repertoire differences, which may be disease activity or prior therapy.

V lost 5 bases to trimming and J lost 5 bases; unmatched junction nucleotides: 9. Germline V lookup: CDR1 MNHEY, CDR2 SMNVEV (reference sequence). This CDR3 region has 16 residues. The origin of this receptor is a human donor with classical Hodgkin lymphoma. The sample consisted of peripheral blood mononuclear cells (PBMCs), taken before the fourth cycle of nivolumab. The V and J genes are TRBV27 and TRBJ2-5; 12 positions agree with TRBD2. CDR3 DNA sequence: TGTGCCAGCAGTCCGCCGGGACTAGCGGGTTCGGAGACCCAGTACTTC. It encodes CASSPPGLAGSETQYF.